The clone carrying this T cell receptor beta chain was recorded only once. What it binds is unknown. PCR amplification relied on 60 Vbeta primers (plus 13 Jbeta primers). Produced via immunoSEQ multiplex PCR; TCRdb's table is partial and in-frame only. The sample holds under 200,000 clones, about four fifths seen once. Trimming took 4 bases from V and 6 from J, leaving 6 bases between them. The CDR3 has 12 residues. In germline, CDR1 is SGHVS, CDR2 FNYEAQ. The data were obtained in a study of cytomegalovirus exposure and HLA in healthy donors. Findings and caveats of the study: V- and J-gene trimming in TCR beta was tied to a missense DCLRE1C variant by an analysis performed later. Cytomegalovirus association was assigned to approximately 160 TCR beta chains.

The sequenced material came from PBMCs. The clonotype comes from a woman between 18 and 29 years old in good health and CMV-seronegative. This sequence joins TRBV7-6 and TRBJ1-4; D remains unclear. In nucleotides, the CDR3 is TGTGCCAGCAGCTCGGTGGATGAAAAACTGTTTTTT. It encodes CASSSVDEKLFF. Full variable domain (remainder filled in from reference TRBV7-6 and TRBJ1-4): GAGVSQSPRYKVTKRGQDVALRCDPISGHVSLYWYRQALGQGPEFLTYFNYEAQQDKSGLPNDRFSAERPEGSISTLTIQRTEQRDSAMYRCASSSVDEKLFFGSGTQLSVL.